These T cell receptor beta chains were read from a single sample in a study of human T cells and chemical hapten exposure. TCRdb reprocessed the RACE reads via MiXCR and lists one record per CDR3 protein. The sample holds some 82,000 distinct CDR3 sequences, 6.5% to 8.5% seen once. The sample in question was whole blood, obtained in connection with sensitization to the hapten diphenylcyclopropenone (DPC). These receptors were obtained from a woman aged 30 to 39 with alopecia areata. Some clones in this sample may be carry-over from other donors' samples. Each CDR3 is given with its conserved first and last residue. D genes are given only for firm matches. Clone size, where shown, is once, few, many, or a class for clones that have expanded.

size,D,V,J,CDR3,DNA
NA,TRBD1,TRBV5-1,TRBJ2-7,CASSLNGTGGYEQYF,TGCGCCAGCAGCTTGAATGGGACAGGGGGCTACGAGCAGTACTTC
many,NA,TRBV5-4,TRBJ1-2,CASSLEAGNGYTF,TGTGCCAGCAGCTTGGAGGCGGGGAATGGCTACACCTTC
few,TRBD1,TRBV5-4,TRBJ2-1,CASSSPRDRGDEQFF,TGTGCCAGCAGCTCCCCCCGGGACAGGGGTGATGAGCAGTTCTTC
many,TRBD1,TRBV5-1,TRBJ1-1,CASSLGDRGHTEAFF,TGCGCCAGCAGCCTGGGGGACAGGGGGCACACTGAAGCTTTCTTT
NA,NA,TRBV2,TRBJ1-6,CASSETPGGYNSPLHF,TGTGCCAGCAGTGAAACTCCGGGGGGCTATAATTCACCCCTCCACTTT
many,NA,TRBV3-1,TRBJ1-1,CASSQEGVNNRAFF,TGTGCCAGCAGCCAAGAAGGGGTGAATAATCGTGCTTTCTTT
many,TRBD2,TRBV30,TRBJ2-1,CAWRLAGARNNEQFF,TGTGCCTGGAGGCTAGCGGGGGCACGAAACAATGAGCAGTTCTTC
NA,NA,TRBV6-1,TRBJ2-7,CASSVVTRTYEQYF,TGTGCCAGCAGTGTAGTTACACGAACCTACGAGCAGTACTTC
many,TRBD2,TRBV3-1,TRBJ2-5,CASSQDLVSGGDEETQYF,TGTGCCAGCAGCCAAGACCTAGTTAGCGGGGGGGACGAAGAGACCCAGTACTTC
many,NA,TRBV11-2,TRBJ2-7,CASSLKFNLDAYEQYF,TGTGCCAGCAGCTTAAAATTTAACCTGGACGCCTACGAGCAGTACTTC
many,NA,TRBV30,TRBJ2-3,CAWRDNQGPDTQYF,TGTGCCTGGAGGGATAACCAGGGCCCAGATACGCAGTATTTT
many,NA,TRBV2,TRBJ1-1,CASSPPDGLNTEAFF,TGTGCCAGCAGCCCCCCCGACGGATTAAACACTGAAGCTTTCTTT
few,NA,TRBV11-2,TRBJ2-3,CASSLDTGLSTDTQYF,TGTGCCAGCAGCTTAGATACAGGGTTGAGCACAGATACGCAGTATTTT
NA,NA,TRBV4-2,TRBJ1-1,CASSQQEKNTEAFF,TGTGCCAGCAGCCAACAGGAGAAGAACACTGAAGCTTTCTTT
many,TRBD1,TRBV7-9,TRBJ1-1,CASSVDRGSEAFF,TGTGCCAGCAGCGTGGACAGGGGATCTGAAGCTTTCTTT
many,NA,TRBV29-1,TRBJ1-1,CSADQGFNTEAFF,TGCAGCGCTGACCAGGGCTTTAACACTGAAGCTTTCTTT
NA,NA,TRBV20-1,TRBJ1-1,CSAKTGGRMTEAFF,TGCAGTGCTAAGACGGGGGGGCGGATGACTGAAGCTTTCTTT
many,NA,TRBV7-2,TRBJ1-5,CASSPIYDSNQPQHF,TGTGCCAGCAGCCCCATCTACGACAGCAATCAGCCCCAGCATTTT
few,TRBD1,TRBV12-3/TRBV12-4,TRBJ2-7,CASSSGTGTYEQYF,TGTGCCAGCAGTTCCGGGACAGGGACGTACGAGCAGTACTTC
NA,NA,TRBV30,TRBJ1-1,CAWQTGGDTEAFF,TGTGCCTGGCAGACAGGCGGGGACACTGAAGCTTTCTTT
many,NA,TRBV6-1,TRBJ1-2,CASSEFPYLVRGYTF,TGTGCCAGCAGTGAATTCCCCTATCTCGTCCGTGGCTACACCTTC
medium-sized,NA,TRBV12-3/TRBV12-4,TRBJ1-1,CASSLVHTEAFF,TGTGCCAGCAGTTTAGTCCACACTGAAGCTTTCTTT
many,NA,TRBV18,TRBJ2-3,CASSPRRTDTQYF,TGTGCCAGCTCACCGAGACGGACAGATACGCAGTATTTT
few,NA,TRBV12-3/TRBV12-4,TRBJ1-2,CASSLGLLGYTF,TGTGCCAGCAGTCTTGGGCTTTTAGGCTACACCTTC
many,TRBD2,TRBV6-5,TRBJ2-7,CASSRRGGKSYEQYF,TGTGCCAGCAGTCGCCGGGGGGGAAAGTCCTACGAGCAGTACTTC
few,NA,TRBV20-1,TRBJ1-5,CSARVLDSNQPQHF,TGCAGTGCTAGAGTCCTCGATAGCAATCAGCCCCAGCATTTT
many,NA,TRBV13,TRBJ1-5,CASSLGTGARQPQHF,TGTGCCAGCAGCTTAGGGACAGGTGCCCGTCAGCCCCAGCATTTT
NA,NA,TRBV14,TRBJ1-1,CASSLDTGIEAFF,TGTGCCAGCAGCCTGGACACAGGAATTGAAGCTTTCTTT
NA,NA,TRBV30,TRBJ1-2,CAWSGPLSGGYTF,TGTGCCTGGAGTGGGCCCCTGTCGGGTGGCTACACCTTC
many,NA,TRBV2,TRBJ1-4,CASTSEKLFF,TGTGCCAGCACAAGTGAAAAACTGTTTTTT
few,TRBD1,TRBV5-1,TRBJ1-2,CASSLLGQSNYGYTF,TGCGCCAGCAGCTTGCTGGGACAGAGTAACTATGGCTACACCTTC
few,TRBD1,TRBV3-1,TRBJ1-2,CASSQKGAAHGYTF,TGTGCCAGCAGCCAAAAGGGGGCAGCACATGGCTACACCTTC
many,NA,TRBV29-1,TRBJ2-3,CSVELASEGDTQYF,TGCAGCGTTGAACTGGCTAGCGAAGGGGATACGCAGTATTTT
NA,NA,TRBV20-1,TRBJ1-6,CSVGRANSPLHF,TGCAGTGTCGGACGGGCTAATTCACCCCTCCACTTT
many,TRBD1,TRBV10-1,TRBJ2-7,CASSDRDRGGYEQYF,TGCGCCAGCAGTGATCGGGACAGGGGAGGCTACGAGCAGTACTTC
many,NA,TRBV6-5,TRBJ1-5,CASSPQVDGFGPQHF,TGTGCCAGCAGTCCACAGGTTGACGGCTTCGGGCCCCAGCATTTT
NA,TRBD1,TRBV20-1,TRBJ1-2,CSARGDRGNYGYTF,TGCAGTGCTAGAGGGGACAGGGGGAACTATGGCTACACCTTC
NA,NA,TRBV6-5,TRBJ2-7,CASRRDGTTYEQYF,TGTGCCAGCAGGAGGGACGGCACCACCTACGAGCAGTACTTC
few,NA,TRBV5-6,TRBJ2-7,CASSLSSSYEQYF,TGTGCCAGCAGCTTGTCGAGCTCCTACGAGCAGTACTTC
NA,NA,TRBV20-1,TRBJ1-6,CSARAEQGYSPLHF,TGCAGTGCTAGAGCCGAACAGGGTTATTCACCCCTCCACTTT
many,TRBD2,TRBV20-1,TRBJ2-7,CSARGGTSGDVEQYF,TGCAGTGCTAGAGGAGGGACTAGCGGGGATGTCGAGCAGTACTTC
NA,NA,TRBV4-2,TRBJ2-4,CASSQDLGAGIQYF,TGTGCCAGCAGCCAAGATTTAGGAGCCGGCATTCAGTACTTC
many,NA,TRBV7-2,TRBJ2-1,CASSLRLAGGWEQFF,TGTGCCAGCAGCCTCCGACTAGCAGGGGGCTGGGAGCAGTTCTTC
NA,TRBD1,TRBV29-1,TRBJ1-1,CSVVPGQGEAFF,TGCAGCGTCGTCCCGGGACAGGGCGAAGCTTTCTTT
NA,NA,TRBV5-1,TRBJ2-1,CASSLAGGRWGEQFF,TGCGCCAGCAGCTTGGCAGGAGGACGGTGGGGCGAGCAGTTCTTC
few,TRBD1,TRBV19,TRBJ2-7,CASSKGQGAENVSYEQYF,TGTGCCAGTAGTAAAGGACAGGGGGCGGAAAATGTATCCTACGAGCAGTACTTC
NA,NA,TRBV18,TRBJ2-3,CASSPAGTDTQYF,TGTGCCAGCTCACCAGCGGGCACAGATACGCAGTATTTT
many,NA,TRBV10-3,TRBJ2-6,CAIRQGSGANVLTF,TGTGCCATCAGACAGGGTTCTGGGGCCAACGTCCTGACTTTC
many,NA,TRBV11-2,TRBJ1-6,CASSLDGGANSPLHF,TGTGCCAGCAGCTTAGATGGAGGAGCTAATTCACCCCTCCACTTT